Following are 18 T cell receptor beta chains from one sample sequenced in a study of cytomegalovirus exposure and HLA in healthy donors. TCRdb's table, derived via immunoSEQ multiplex PCR, lists solely in-frame clones and lacks some. The sample contains 300,000 or so clones, over 75% of which appear only once. Sequencing input: PBMCs. Receptor source: a man in his thirties or forties in good health and CMV-seronegative.

The chain carries TRBV5-4 and TRBJ2-5, with 11 bases identical to TRBD2. The CDR3 runs 16 residues. The germline CDR1 and CDR2 sequences are SGHNT and YYREEE (reference sequence). J gave up 0 bases and V 1 base, and 2 bases lay outside the gene matches. The CDR3: CASSLTSGGYQETQYF. The CDR3 DNA sequence: TGTGCCAGCAGCTTGACTAGCGGGGGATACCAAGAGACCCAGTACTTC.

This chain uses TRBV6-1 with TRBJ2-1, with D possibly being TRBD1 (6 bases). Germline-derived CDR1 and CDR2 are MNHNS and SASEGT. V was clipped by 4 bases and J by 2 bases, with 15 bases between them. The CDR3 has 16 amino acids. This CDR3 reads CASSAEPGDAYNEQFF. The CDR3 coding sequence is TGTGCCAGCAGTGCCGAGCCAGGGGATGCCTACAATGAGCAGTTCTTC.

The J gene is TRBJ1-2, the V gene TRBV6-1; tentatively, D is TRBD1 (5 bases). The CDR3 is 12 residues long. The germline V gene encodes CDR1 MNHNS and CDR2 SASEGT. V lost 4 bases, J lost 8 bases, and 11 bases lay in between. Here the CDR3 DNA reads TGTGCCAGCAGTGGCAGGGTTTGGGGCTACACCTTC. This translates into CASSGRVWGYTF.

The J gene is TRBJ1-2, the V gene TRBV5-1; 8 nucleotides align to TRBD1. CDR3 length: 15 amino acids. V was clipped by 2 bases and J by 0 bases; unmatched bases: 3. Germline V gene lookup returns CDR1 SGHRS and CDR2 YFSETQ. The CDR3 loop is CASSLQGDPNYGYTF. In DNA form, the CDR3 reads TGCGCCAGCAGCTTACAGGGGGACCCTAACTATGGCTACACCTTC.

The CDR3 region has the DNA TGCGCCAGCAGTGACAGGGCGACTGAAGCTTTCTTT. Translation gives CASSDRATEAFF. The rearrangement joins TRBV10-2 to TRBJ1-1, with TRBD1 as a possible D gene (5 bases). Trimming removed 3 bases at V and 5 bases at J, with 7 bases between. CDR3 length equals 12 residues. Germline V gives CDR1 WSHSY, CDR2 SAAADI.

The rearrangement joins TRBV6-6 to TRBJ1-4; possibly TRBD1 for D (5 bases). Germline CDR1 and CDR2: MNHNY and SVGAGI (reference sequence). The germline V and J ends were trimmed by 7 bases and 4 bases, with 10 bases remaining between them. The CDR3 contains 13 residues. DNA for the CDR3: TGTGCCAGCAAGGGGCGGGGTAATGAAAAACTGTTTTTT. Translated: CASKGRGNEKLFF.

The genes are TRBV13 and TRBJ1-6; possible D gene TRBD1, 5 bases. This CDR3 has 13 amino acids. Germline CDR1 and CDR2: PRHDT and FYEKMQ (reference sequence). The ends were cut back, 7 bases at V and 11 bases at J, with 15 bases in the middle. This CDR3 is CASTYAEGAPLHF. DNA of the CDR3: TGTGCCAGCACCTATGCGGAAGGGGCACCCCTCCACTTT.

The V and J genes are TRBV4-2 and TRBJ1-1; the match to TRBD1 covers 8 bases. Germline V gene data show CDR1 as LGHNA and CDR2 as YNFKEQ. There are 14 residues in the CDR3. The V gene end was trimmed by 4 bases and the J gene end by 7 bases; junction bases not matched to a gene: 8. The CDR3 region has the DNA TGTGCCAGCAGCCCTTTACAGGGGGTGGGTGAAGCTTTCTTT. Residues: CASSPLQGVGEAFF.

The chain joins TRBV5-1 to TRBJ1-1, with D possibly matching TRBD1 (6 bases). The V gene lost 2 bases and the J gene lost 3 bases, with 11 bases spanning the gap. The CDR3 consists of 14 residues. The germline CDR1 and CDR2 sequences are SGHRS and YFSETQ. The chain's CDR3 is CASSFRGLDTEAFF. The CDR3 coding sequence is TGCGCCAGCAGCTTCAGGGGCCTGGACACTGAAGCTTTCTTT.

V and J are TRBV28 and TRBJ1-2; tentative D call: TRBD1 (6 bases). Germline CDR1 and CDR2: MDHEN and SYDVKM. V was trimmed by 7 bases and J by 5 bases, leaving 11 bases between them. CDR3 length equals 12 residues. The CDR3 DNA is TGTGCCAGCACCCCAGGGGTATATGGCTACACCTTC. It specifies CASTPGVYGYTF.

V and J are TRBV5-6 and TRBJ2-3; 7 bases agree with TRBD2. V lost 2 bases, J lost 1 base, and 1 base stayed unmatched. In germline, CDR1 is SGHDT, CDR2 YYEEEE. CDR3 length equals 14 residues. CDR3 region: CASSFAGGTDTQYF. For the CDR3, the DNA is TGTGCCAGCAGCTTTGCGGGGGGCACAGATACGCAGTATTTT.

J is TRBJ1-6 and V is TRBV19; no reliable D call. The germline CDR1 and CDR2 sequences are LNHDA and SQIVND (reference sequence). Trimming cost V 4 bases and J 2 bases, with 12 bases left between them. The CDR3 sequence is 16 residues long. As DNA, the CDR3 is TGTGCCAGTAGTAACTCGACGAGCGCCTATAATTCACCCCTCCACTTT. Translated: CASSNSTSAYNSPLHF.

This clone was picked up one time. The chain links TRBV25-1 to TRBJ1-1, with 7 nucleotides matching TRBD1. With V trimmed by 2 bases and J by 1 base, 4 bases remained unmatched. This CDR3 comprises 15 residues. Germline CDR1 reads MGHDK; CDR2 reads SYGVNS. The CDR3 sequence: CASSETRTGNTEAFF. The CDR3 DNA reads TGTGCCAGCAGTGAAACAAGGACAGGGAACACTGAAGCTTTCTTT.

This chain joins TRBV18 and TRBJ1-1; TRBD1 is a possible D gene (5 bases). Trimming left V 2 bases short and J 5 bases short, with 15 bases between. The germline CDR1 and CDR2 sequences are KGHSH and LQKENI. The CDR3 totals 15 residues. The chain's CDR3 is CASSPEGRGGTEAFF. In nucleotides, the CDR3 is TGTGCCAGCTCACCAGAGGGGAGGGGAGGGACTGAAGCTTTCTTT.

The chain couples TRBV7-2 to TRBJ2-7; a possible D gene is TRBD1 (5 bases). Deletions cut 5 bases from V and 7 bases from J, with 9 bases between. The germline V gene has CDR1 SGHTA and CDR2 FQGNSA. The CDR3 runs 11 residues. This CDR3 reads CASSHRTEQYF. The CDR3 coding sequence is TGTGCCAGCAGCCATAGGACAGAGCAGTACTTC.

The chain employs TRBV29-1 and TRBJ2-4, with 7 bases that match TRBD1. This CDR3 contains 16 residues. Germline CDR1 reads SQVTM; CDR2 reads ANQGSEA. V was pared by 6 bases and J by 7 bases, with 18 bases of the junction left unmatched. CDR3 in amino acids: CSVLFDSPGGWNIQYF. The CDR3 region has the DNA TGCAGCGTCCTTTTCGACTCACCAGGGGGATGGAACATTCAGTACTTC.

The chain couples TRBV19 to TRBJ2-3; D gene ambiguous. The CDR3 sequence is 12 residues long. CDR1 is LNHDA, CDR2 SQIVND, per germline (reference sequence). With 6 bases removed from V and 2 bases from J, the gap between germline ends came to 6 bases. The CDR3: CASRADTDTQYF. The CDR3 DNA sequence: TGTGCCAGTAGGGCAGACACAGATACGCAGTATTTT.

This clone was seen just once. The chain is built from TRBV6-1 and TRBJ2-3, with 9 bases aligning to TRBD1. J gave up 5 bases and V 8 bases, and 8 bases lay outside the gene matches. There are 14 residues in the CDR3. Germline-derived CDR1 and CDR2 are MNHNS and SASEGT. The CDR3 DNA reads TGTGCCAGCCGGGACAGGGTTTTTATAGATACGCAGTATTTT. This encodes CASRDRVFIDTQYF.